These 6 T cell receptor beta chains share one sample of origin, sequenced in a study of blood T cell repertoires in COVID-19. The protocol was immunoSEQ multiplex PCR, while the TCRdb copy is restricted to in-frame clones and leaves out a portion. The repertoire consists of over 15,000 clones, with around 84% occurring once and the leading ten covering over 10%. Sequenced: peripheral blood. The receptors come from a human donor in a cohort sampled during active COVID-19.

The chain couples TRBV18 to TRBJ2-1, with D uncertain. Germline CDR1 and CDR2: KGHSH and LQKENI. With 3 bases removed from V and 6 bases from J, the gap between germline ends came to 9 bases. CDR3 length: 13 amino acids. CDR3 nucleotide sequence: TGTGCCAGCTCACCTCCGCCCGGCAATGAGCAGTTCTTC. Its protein is CASSPPPGNEQFF.

The chain is built from TRBV6-5 and TRBJ2-3; 8 bases are a match to TRBD1. The CDR3 covers 15 residues. V trimming: 5 bases; J trimming: 2 bases; junction bases outside the gene matches: 6. Germline V lookup: CDR1 MNHEY, CDR2 SVGAGI. CDR3 sequence reads: CASSIRTGITDTQYF. The CDR3 coding sequence is TGTGCCAGCAGTATCCGGACAGGGATCACAGATACGCAGTATTTT.

The CDR3 DNA sequence: TGTGCCAGCAGCGTAGAGGGACTGACAGGGACTGATAGCAATCAGCCCCAGCATTTT. It encodes CASSVEGLTGTDSNQPQHF. The chain carries TRBV9 and TRBJ1-5; 7 bases line up with TRBD1. Germline CDR1 and CDR2: SGDLS and YYNGEE. The CDR3 consists of 19 residues. Germline trimming cut 0 bases from V and 0 bases from J; bases unmatched to any gene: 12.

This chain connects TRBV10-3 to TRBJ2-7, with 8 nucleotides matching TRBD1. V lost 3 bases and J lost 5; bases outside the gene matches: 9. This CDR3 contains 15 residues. Per the germline V gene, CDR1 is ENHRY and CDR2 is SYGVKD. The CDR3 DNA sequence: TGTGCCATCAGTGAATTATTGGACAGGGAAGACGAGCAGTACTTC. It specifies CAISELLDREDEQYF.

The chain recombines TRBV6-5 with TRBJ1-2; the D is unclear. The CDR3 consists of 14 residues. Germline lookup yields CDR1 MNHEY and CDR2 SVGAGI. The V gene lost 0 bases and the J gene lost 6 bases, with 11 bases spanning the gap. The CDR3 region has the DNA TGTGCCAGCAGTTACTCAACCGGGTCCCATGGCTACACCTTC. This encodes CASSYSTGSHGYTF.

With regard to this clone: One end of the junction fails to match germline, which may point to a read error. The genes are TRBV7-7 and TRBJ2-1; 16 bases align to TRBD2. Germline CDR1 reads SSHAT; CDR2 reads FNYEAQ (reference sequence). This CDR3 comprises 17 residues. The CDR3 here is CASSPGLAGGPGNEQFF. In nucleotides, the CDR3 is TGTGCTAGCAGCCCGGGACTAGCGGGGGGGCCTGGTAATGAGCAGTTCTTC. Together with reference TRBV7-7 and TRBJ2-1, the CDR3 gives the full variable domain: GAGVSQSPRYKVTKRGQDVTLRCDPISSHATLYWYQQALGQGPEFLTYFNYEAQPDKSGLPSDRFSAERPEGSISTLTIQRTEQRDSAMYRCASSPGLAGGPGNEQFFGPGTRLTVL.